What follows are 14 T cell receptor beta chains derived from one specimen sequenced in a study of shared clonotypes between healthy human individuals. Sequencing was performed with immunoSEQ multiplex PCR; in TCRdb, only in-frame clones are kept and a portion is missing. The sample holds 1.4 million to 1.5 million clones, roughly 96% seen once. Input material: naive CD4+ T cells sorted from blood. The subset: CD45RA+ positively selected. The receptors come from a man younger than 40 in good health.

In its sample, this clone was seen once. CDR3 bases: TGTGCCAGCAGCTTGCCGCCTAGGAGCTCCTACGAGCAGTACTTC. Its protein is CASSLPPRSSYEQYF. V and J are TRBV5-6 and TRBJ2-7; D gene uncertain. This CDR3 has 15 residues. The germline V gene encodes CDR1 SGHDT and CDR2 YYEEEE. With 1 base removed from V and 0 bases from J, the gap between germline ends came to 11 bases.

The rearrangement uses TRBV6-1 and TRBJ2-7; the D gene is possibly TRBD2 (6 bases). Trimming stripped 7 bases from V and 7 bases from J, with 14 bases between. Germline V gene lookup returns CDR1 MNHNS and CDR2 SASEGT. CDR3 length equals 12 residues. The DNA for the CDR3 is TGTGCCAGCAATCCGGGGGAAGGAGAGCAGTACTTC. Its protein is CASNPGEGEQYF.

V usage is TRBV28 and J usage is TRBJ1-2; no definite D call. The CDR3 totals 12 residues. V dropped 7 bases and J dropped 0 bases, with 6 bases sitting between them. CDR1 is MDHEN and CDR2 is SYDVKM in the germline V gene. The CDR3 loop is CASKSANYGYTF. In DNA, the CDR3 is TGTGCCAGCAAATCGGCTAACTATGGCTACACCTTC.

V is TRBV27 and J is TRBJ2-2; possibly TRBD1 or TRBD2 for D (5 bases each). The CDR3 is 14 residues long. Germline loops: CDR1 MNHEY, CDR2 SMNVEV (reference sequence). V was trimmed by 4 bases and J by 4 bases, leaving 10 bases between them. CDR3 nucleotides: TGTGCCAGCAGTTGGGACGTCTTCACCGGGGAGCTGTTTTTT. Its translation is CASSWDVFTGELFF.

The genes are TRBV2 and TRBJ1-3; tentative D call: TRBD1 (5 bases). CDR1 and CDR2 (germline): SNHLY, FYNNEI. The length of the CDR3 is 13 residues. The V end was cut by 6 bases, the J end by 4 bases, with 10 bases between. CDR3 nucleotide sequence: TGTGCCAGCAGCGGGGGTTTAGGAAACACCATATATTTT. Translation gives CASSGGLGNTIYF.

The rearrangement joins TRBV10-3 to TRBJ2-3, with 9 bases aligning to TRBD2. The CDR3 is made up of 18 amino acids. The V segment lost 2 bases and the J segment 4 bases; nucleotides outside the gene matches: 13. CDR1 and CDR2 from the germline V gene are ENHRY and SYGVKD. The DNA of the CDR3 is TGTGCCATCAGTGAGAGCCATGGGGCGGGAGGGCCCCCAGATACGCAGTATTTT. Amino acids: CAISESHGAGGPPDTQYF.

This clone came up once. The chain combines TRBV5-6 with TRBJ2-6; tentatively, D is TRBD2 (6 bases). The ends were cut back, 0 bases at V and 0 bases at J, with 13 bases in the middle. This CDR3 spans 18 amino acids. Germline CDR1 reads SGHDT; CDR2 reads YYEEEE. CDR3 region: CASSLGLVSSSGANVLTF. CDR3 DNA: TGTGCCAGCAGCTTGGGACTAGTCTCCAGCTCTGGGGCCAACGTCCTGACTTTC.

The V gene is TRBV11-2, the J gene TRBJ2-7, with D possibly being TRBD1 (6 bases). The CDR3 has 16 residues. Germline V gives CDR1 SGHAT, CDR2 FQNNGV. The V gene lost 5 bases and the J gene lost 4 bases, with 21 bases spanning the gap. The CDR3 bases are TGTGCCAGCAGCGTAGCCGACCCGGGACACACGTACGAGCAGTACTTC. It is translated as CASSVADPGHTYEQYF.

The chain couples TRBV30 to TRBJ1-2; a possible D gene is TRBD1 (5 bases). Germline V lookup: CDR1 GTSNPN, CDR2 SVGIG (reference sequence). Trimming removed 2 bases at V and 3 bases at J, with 13 bases between. The CDR3 loop spans 14 amino acids. The chain's CDR3 is CAWSRDPRDYGYTF. In DNA, the CDR3 is TGTGCCTGGAGTCGGGACCCCAGGGACTATGGCTACACCTTC.

This rearrangement joins TRBV5-1 to TRBJ1-3, with 8 nucleotides matching TRBD1. The germline CDR1 and CDR2 sequences are SGHRS and YFSETQ. The CDR3 is 15 residues long. J gave up 8 bases and V 2 bases, and 9 bases lay outside the gene matches. CDR3 region: CASSLFQGARDTIYF. CDR3 sequence (DNA): TGCGCCAGCAGCTTATTCCAGGGGGCCCGGGACACCATATATTTT.

The rearrangement uses TRBV18 and TRBJ2-1, with 12 bases identical to TRBD2. Germline V lookup: CDR1 KGHSH, CDR2 LQKENI. CDR3 length equals 16 residues. With 2 bases clipped from V and 8 bases from J, the junction kept 7 bases outside the gene matches. The CDR3: CASSPLSRLAGDEQFF. Written as DNA, the CDR3 is TGTGCCAGCTCACCATTATCCAGACTAGCGGGAGATGAGCAGTTCTTC.

Concerning this clone itself: Other DNA sequences within the sample encode an identical CDR3. The chain combines TRBV5-1 with TRBJ1-1; D gene ambiguous. The V and J ends lost 4 bases and 1 base respectively, with 11 bases between them. The germline gives CDR1 SGHRS, CDR2 YFSETQ. The CDR3 is 14 residues long. The CDR3 nucleotides are TGCGCCAGCAGCCCCTTAGGCAGGAACACTGAAGCTTTCTTT. Translating it yields CASSPLGRNTEAFF.

The V call is TRBV27, the J call TRBJ2-5; D is uncertain. The germline V gene has CDR1 MNHEY and CDR2 SMNVEV (reference sequence). Trimming stripped 3 bases from V and 8 bases from J, with 10 bases between. The CDR3 covers 12 residues. In DNA, the CDR3 is TGTGCCAGCAGTTTCGTCGGTGATACCCAGTACTTC. As protein: CASSFVGDTQYF.

The rearrangement joins TRBV10-3 to TRBJ1-3; D gene uncertain. Looked up from germline, CDR1 is ENHRY and CDR2 is SYGVKD. Trimming took 2 bases from V and 4 from J, leaving 15 bases between them. The CDR3 has 16 residues. The CDR3 sequence is CAISEVFGSKGNTIYF. The CDR3 bases are TGTGCCATCAGTGAGGTCTTTGGGTCAAAAGGAAACACCATATATTTT.